This TCR beta chain was obtained from a study of T cell responses to AZD1222 COVID-19 vaccine. The CDR3 consists of 11 residues. V was cut by 6 bases and J by 8 bases, with 7 bases left in between. Germline values: CDR1 MDHEN, CDR2 SYDVKM. Findings and caveats of the study: Donors in the cohort were predominantly white British and more often female, and clonal diversity was possibly underestimated. The number of AZD1222 recipients seropositive at baseline was only five or six. Repertoires were obtained solely post-peak T cell response.

This clone was detected once. Its antigen remains unidentified. The method was immunoSEQ multiplex PCR; TCRdb's version includes in-frame clones alone and lacks a portion of them. The sample carries 100,000 to 120,000 clones, around 82% recorded once. V usage is TRBV28 and J usage is TRBJ1-4; D is uncertain. This specimen was peripheral blood, taken on day 0 of AZD1222 vaccination. The origin of this receptor is an adult in good health. CDR3 loop: CASSLGEKLFF. As DNA, the CDR3 is TGTGCCAGCAGCCTAGGGGAAAAACTGTTTTTT.